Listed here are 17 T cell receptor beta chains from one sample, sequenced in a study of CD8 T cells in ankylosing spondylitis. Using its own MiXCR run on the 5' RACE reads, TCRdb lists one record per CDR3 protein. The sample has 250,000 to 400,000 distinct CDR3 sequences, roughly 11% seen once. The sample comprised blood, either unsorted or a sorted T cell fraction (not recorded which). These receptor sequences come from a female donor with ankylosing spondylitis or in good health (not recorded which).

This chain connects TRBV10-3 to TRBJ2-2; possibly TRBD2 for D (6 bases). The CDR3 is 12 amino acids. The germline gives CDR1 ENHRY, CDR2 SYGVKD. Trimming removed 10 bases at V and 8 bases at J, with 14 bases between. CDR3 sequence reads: CATFGRTGELFF. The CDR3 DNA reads TGTGCCACCTTCGGGAGAACAGGGGAGCTGTTTTTT.

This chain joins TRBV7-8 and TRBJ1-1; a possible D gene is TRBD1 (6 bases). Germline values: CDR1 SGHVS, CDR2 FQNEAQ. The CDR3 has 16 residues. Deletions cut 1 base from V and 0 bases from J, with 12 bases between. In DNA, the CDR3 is TGTGCCAGCAGCTTAGGTTTTAACAGGGTGAACACTGAAGCTTTCTTT. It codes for CASSLGFNRVNTEAFF. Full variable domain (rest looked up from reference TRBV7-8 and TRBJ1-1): GAGVSQSPRYKVAKRGQDVALRCDPISGHVSLFWYQQALGQGPEFLTYFQNEAQLDKSGLPSDRFFAERPEGSVSTLKIQRTQQEDSAVYLCASSLGFNRVNTEAFFGQGTRLTVV.

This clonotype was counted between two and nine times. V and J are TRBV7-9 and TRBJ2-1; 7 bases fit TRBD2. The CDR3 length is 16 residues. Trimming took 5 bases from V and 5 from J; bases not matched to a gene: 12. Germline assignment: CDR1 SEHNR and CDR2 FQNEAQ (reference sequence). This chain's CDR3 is CASSPWGGERDNEQFF. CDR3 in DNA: TGTGCCAGCAGCCCATGGGGGGGGGAGAGAGACAATGAGCAGTTCTTC.

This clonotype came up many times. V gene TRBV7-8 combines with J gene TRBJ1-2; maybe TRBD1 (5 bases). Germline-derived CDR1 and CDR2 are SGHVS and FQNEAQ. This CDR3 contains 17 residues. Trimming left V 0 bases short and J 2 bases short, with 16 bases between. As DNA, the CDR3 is TGTGCCAGCAGCTTAGCTCCAGTAGGGGTATTGAACTATGGCTACACCTTC. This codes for CASSLAPVGVLNYGYTF.

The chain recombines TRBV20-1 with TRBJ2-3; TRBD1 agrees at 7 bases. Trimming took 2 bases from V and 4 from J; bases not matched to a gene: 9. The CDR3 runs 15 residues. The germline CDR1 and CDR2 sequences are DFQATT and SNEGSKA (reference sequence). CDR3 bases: TGCAGTGCTAGAAGGTCGGACAGGATCGCAGATACGCAGTATTTT. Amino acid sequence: CSARRSDRIADTQYF.

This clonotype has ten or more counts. The CDR3 loop is CASSPSPQETYGYTF. In nucleotides, the CDR3 is TGCGCCAGCAGCCCTTCCCCTCAGGAGACCTATGGCTACACCTTC. The chain joins TRBV5-1 to TRBJ1-2; D is unresolved. V lost 4 bases and J lost 4, with 17 bases in between. Germline loops: CDR1 SGHRS, CDR2 YFSETQ. The CDR3 sequence is 15 residues long.

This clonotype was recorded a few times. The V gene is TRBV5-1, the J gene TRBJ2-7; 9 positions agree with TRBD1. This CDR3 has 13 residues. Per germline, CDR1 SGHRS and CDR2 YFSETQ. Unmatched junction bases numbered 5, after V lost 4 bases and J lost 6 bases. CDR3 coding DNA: TGCGCCAGCAGCGGGGGACAGGGAGTCGAGCAGTACTTC. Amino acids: CASSGGQGVEQYF.

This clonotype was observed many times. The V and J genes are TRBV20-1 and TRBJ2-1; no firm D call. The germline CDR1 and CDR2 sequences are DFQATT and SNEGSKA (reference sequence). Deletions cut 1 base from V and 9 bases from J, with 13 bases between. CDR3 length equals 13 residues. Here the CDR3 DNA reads TGCAGTGCTAGAGGCCTAGATAAAATTGAGCAGTTCTTC. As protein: CSARGLDKIEQFF.

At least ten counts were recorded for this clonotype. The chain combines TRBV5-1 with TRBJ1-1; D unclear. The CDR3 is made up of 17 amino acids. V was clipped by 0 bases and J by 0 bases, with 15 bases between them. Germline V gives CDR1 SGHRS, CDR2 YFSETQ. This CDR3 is CASSLVRQEGMNTEAFF. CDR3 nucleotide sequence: TGCGCCAGCAGCTTGGTGAGGCAGGAGGGTATGAACACTGAAGCTTTCTTT.

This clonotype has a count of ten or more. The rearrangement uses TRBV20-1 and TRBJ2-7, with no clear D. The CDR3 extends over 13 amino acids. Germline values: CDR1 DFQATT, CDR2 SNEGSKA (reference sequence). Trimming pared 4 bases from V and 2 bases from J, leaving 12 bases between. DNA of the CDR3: TGCAGTGCTACCCAAGCGCAGACCTACGAGCAGTACTTC. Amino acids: CSATQAQTYEQYF.

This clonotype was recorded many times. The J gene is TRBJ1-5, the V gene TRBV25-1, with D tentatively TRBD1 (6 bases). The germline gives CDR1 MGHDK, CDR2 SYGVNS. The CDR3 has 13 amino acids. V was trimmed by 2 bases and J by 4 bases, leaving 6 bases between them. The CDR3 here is CASSETGNQPQHF. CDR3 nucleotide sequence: TGTGCCAGCAGTGAAACAGGGAATCAGCCCCAGCATTTT.

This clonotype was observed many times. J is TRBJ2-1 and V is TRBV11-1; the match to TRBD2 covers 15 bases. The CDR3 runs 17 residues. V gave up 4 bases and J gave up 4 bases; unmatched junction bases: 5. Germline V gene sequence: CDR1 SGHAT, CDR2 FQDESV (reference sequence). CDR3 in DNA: TGTGCCAGCAGCTCCCCGGGACTAGCGGGAGGATACAATGAGCAGTTCTTC. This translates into CASSSPGLAGGYNEQFF.

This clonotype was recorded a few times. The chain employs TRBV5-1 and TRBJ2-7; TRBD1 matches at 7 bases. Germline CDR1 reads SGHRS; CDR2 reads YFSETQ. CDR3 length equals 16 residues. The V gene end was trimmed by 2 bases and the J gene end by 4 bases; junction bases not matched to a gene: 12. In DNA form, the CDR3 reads TGCGCCAGCAGCTTAGCCCCGGGACAGACTAAATACGAGCAGTACTTC. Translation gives CASSLAPGQTKYEQYF.

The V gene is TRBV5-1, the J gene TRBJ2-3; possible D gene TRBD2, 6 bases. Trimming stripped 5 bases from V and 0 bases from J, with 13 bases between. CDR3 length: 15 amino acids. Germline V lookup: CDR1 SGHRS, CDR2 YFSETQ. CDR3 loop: CASRLSGTSTDTQYF. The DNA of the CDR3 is TGCGCCAGCAGACTATCCGGGACTAGCACAGATACGCAGTATTTT.

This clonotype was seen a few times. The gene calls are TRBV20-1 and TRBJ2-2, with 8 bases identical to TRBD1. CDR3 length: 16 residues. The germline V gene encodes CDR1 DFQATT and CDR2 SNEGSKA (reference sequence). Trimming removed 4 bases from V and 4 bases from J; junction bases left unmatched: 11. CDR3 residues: CSAMGRTGGITGELFF. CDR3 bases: TGCAGTGCTATGGGGAGAACAGGGGGTATCACCGGGGAGCTGTTTTTT.

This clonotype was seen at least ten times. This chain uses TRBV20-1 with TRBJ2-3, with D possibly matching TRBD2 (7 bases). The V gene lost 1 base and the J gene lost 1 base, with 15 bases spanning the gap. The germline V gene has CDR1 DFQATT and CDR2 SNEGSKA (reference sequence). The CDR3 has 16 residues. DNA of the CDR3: TGCAGTGCTAGAGTGGGGGGGGCAGCGGGCACAGATACGCAGTATTTT. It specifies CSARVGGAAGTDTQYF.

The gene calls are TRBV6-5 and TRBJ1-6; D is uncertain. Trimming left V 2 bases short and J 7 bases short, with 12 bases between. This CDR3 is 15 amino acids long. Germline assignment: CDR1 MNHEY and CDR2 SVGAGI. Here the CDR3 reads CASSYVPLENSPLHF. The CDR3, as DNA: TGTGCCAGCAGTTACGTCCCTTTGGAGAATTCACCCCTCCACTTT.